This T cell receptor beta chain was found in a study of cytomegalovirus exposure and HLA in healthy donors. Findings of the study overall: In vitro, a few CMV-associated chains proved specific for CMV antigens. A classifier reportedly called cytomegalovirus status with high sensitivity and specificity. The tendency of first-cohort TCR clusters to co-occur in the 90 to 150 validation repertoires emerged from a later analysis.

As to this clone: No antigen is known for it.

Separate from the approximately 600-subject first cohort was the roughly 120-subject validation cohort, to which the donors belonged. This CDR3 contains 16 residues. Trimming removed 3 bases from V and 3 bases from J; junction bases left unmatched: 10. CDR1 is SGHDT and CDR2 is YYEEEE in the germline V gene. Some clones are missing from TCRdb's copy, which holds only in-frame ones; the method was immunoSEQ multiplex PCR. The table shows roughly 120,000 clones, with approximately 88% occurring only once. Sample: PBMCs. The sequence derives from a man between 18 and 29 years old in good health and CMV-seronegative. The rearrangement joins TRBV5-6 to TRBJ1-2; TRBD1 agrees at 8 bases. This CDR3 is CASSSGQAEGYYGYTF. The DNA for the CDR3 is TGTGCCAGCAGCTCGGGACAGGCCGAAGGGTACTATGGCTACACCTTC.